Many counts were recorded for the clone carrying this T cell receptor beta chain. Antigen: not known. The data were obtained in a study of T-cell reconstitution after alpha-beta-depleted transplantation in children. Overall study findings and caveats: T-cell numbers and diversity, one year after transplant, stemmed largely from T cells that were newly produced. Surviving thymic progenitors and recipient T cells were the source of high TCRbeta diversity at day 60 in some patients. Reportedly, only several hundred clones from non-depleted graft cells drove alpha-beta T-cell counts at about two months.

TCRbeta library preparation incorporated unique molecular identifiers. MiXCR, applied by TCRdb to the PCR reads, yields one record per CDR3 protein. This table has about 980,000 distinct CDR3 sequences, roughly 29% appearing once. CDR1 is SGHVS, CDR2 FNYEAQ, per germline. The CDR3 covers 12 residues. V was shortened by 5 bases and J by 5 bases, with 8 bases between the two germline ends. This TCR came from a boy under two years old who had a stem cell transplant for SCID, so the T cells may come from the graft donor. This chain uses TRBV7-6 with TRBJ2-3, with D hard to call. This specimen consisted of PBMCs, mostly from graft donor cells, obtained 360 days after TCRalphabeta/CD19-depleted stem cell transplant. DNA of the CDR3: TGTGCCAGCAGCCAGCTCGGAGATACGCAGTATTTT. Its translation: CASSQLGDTQYF.